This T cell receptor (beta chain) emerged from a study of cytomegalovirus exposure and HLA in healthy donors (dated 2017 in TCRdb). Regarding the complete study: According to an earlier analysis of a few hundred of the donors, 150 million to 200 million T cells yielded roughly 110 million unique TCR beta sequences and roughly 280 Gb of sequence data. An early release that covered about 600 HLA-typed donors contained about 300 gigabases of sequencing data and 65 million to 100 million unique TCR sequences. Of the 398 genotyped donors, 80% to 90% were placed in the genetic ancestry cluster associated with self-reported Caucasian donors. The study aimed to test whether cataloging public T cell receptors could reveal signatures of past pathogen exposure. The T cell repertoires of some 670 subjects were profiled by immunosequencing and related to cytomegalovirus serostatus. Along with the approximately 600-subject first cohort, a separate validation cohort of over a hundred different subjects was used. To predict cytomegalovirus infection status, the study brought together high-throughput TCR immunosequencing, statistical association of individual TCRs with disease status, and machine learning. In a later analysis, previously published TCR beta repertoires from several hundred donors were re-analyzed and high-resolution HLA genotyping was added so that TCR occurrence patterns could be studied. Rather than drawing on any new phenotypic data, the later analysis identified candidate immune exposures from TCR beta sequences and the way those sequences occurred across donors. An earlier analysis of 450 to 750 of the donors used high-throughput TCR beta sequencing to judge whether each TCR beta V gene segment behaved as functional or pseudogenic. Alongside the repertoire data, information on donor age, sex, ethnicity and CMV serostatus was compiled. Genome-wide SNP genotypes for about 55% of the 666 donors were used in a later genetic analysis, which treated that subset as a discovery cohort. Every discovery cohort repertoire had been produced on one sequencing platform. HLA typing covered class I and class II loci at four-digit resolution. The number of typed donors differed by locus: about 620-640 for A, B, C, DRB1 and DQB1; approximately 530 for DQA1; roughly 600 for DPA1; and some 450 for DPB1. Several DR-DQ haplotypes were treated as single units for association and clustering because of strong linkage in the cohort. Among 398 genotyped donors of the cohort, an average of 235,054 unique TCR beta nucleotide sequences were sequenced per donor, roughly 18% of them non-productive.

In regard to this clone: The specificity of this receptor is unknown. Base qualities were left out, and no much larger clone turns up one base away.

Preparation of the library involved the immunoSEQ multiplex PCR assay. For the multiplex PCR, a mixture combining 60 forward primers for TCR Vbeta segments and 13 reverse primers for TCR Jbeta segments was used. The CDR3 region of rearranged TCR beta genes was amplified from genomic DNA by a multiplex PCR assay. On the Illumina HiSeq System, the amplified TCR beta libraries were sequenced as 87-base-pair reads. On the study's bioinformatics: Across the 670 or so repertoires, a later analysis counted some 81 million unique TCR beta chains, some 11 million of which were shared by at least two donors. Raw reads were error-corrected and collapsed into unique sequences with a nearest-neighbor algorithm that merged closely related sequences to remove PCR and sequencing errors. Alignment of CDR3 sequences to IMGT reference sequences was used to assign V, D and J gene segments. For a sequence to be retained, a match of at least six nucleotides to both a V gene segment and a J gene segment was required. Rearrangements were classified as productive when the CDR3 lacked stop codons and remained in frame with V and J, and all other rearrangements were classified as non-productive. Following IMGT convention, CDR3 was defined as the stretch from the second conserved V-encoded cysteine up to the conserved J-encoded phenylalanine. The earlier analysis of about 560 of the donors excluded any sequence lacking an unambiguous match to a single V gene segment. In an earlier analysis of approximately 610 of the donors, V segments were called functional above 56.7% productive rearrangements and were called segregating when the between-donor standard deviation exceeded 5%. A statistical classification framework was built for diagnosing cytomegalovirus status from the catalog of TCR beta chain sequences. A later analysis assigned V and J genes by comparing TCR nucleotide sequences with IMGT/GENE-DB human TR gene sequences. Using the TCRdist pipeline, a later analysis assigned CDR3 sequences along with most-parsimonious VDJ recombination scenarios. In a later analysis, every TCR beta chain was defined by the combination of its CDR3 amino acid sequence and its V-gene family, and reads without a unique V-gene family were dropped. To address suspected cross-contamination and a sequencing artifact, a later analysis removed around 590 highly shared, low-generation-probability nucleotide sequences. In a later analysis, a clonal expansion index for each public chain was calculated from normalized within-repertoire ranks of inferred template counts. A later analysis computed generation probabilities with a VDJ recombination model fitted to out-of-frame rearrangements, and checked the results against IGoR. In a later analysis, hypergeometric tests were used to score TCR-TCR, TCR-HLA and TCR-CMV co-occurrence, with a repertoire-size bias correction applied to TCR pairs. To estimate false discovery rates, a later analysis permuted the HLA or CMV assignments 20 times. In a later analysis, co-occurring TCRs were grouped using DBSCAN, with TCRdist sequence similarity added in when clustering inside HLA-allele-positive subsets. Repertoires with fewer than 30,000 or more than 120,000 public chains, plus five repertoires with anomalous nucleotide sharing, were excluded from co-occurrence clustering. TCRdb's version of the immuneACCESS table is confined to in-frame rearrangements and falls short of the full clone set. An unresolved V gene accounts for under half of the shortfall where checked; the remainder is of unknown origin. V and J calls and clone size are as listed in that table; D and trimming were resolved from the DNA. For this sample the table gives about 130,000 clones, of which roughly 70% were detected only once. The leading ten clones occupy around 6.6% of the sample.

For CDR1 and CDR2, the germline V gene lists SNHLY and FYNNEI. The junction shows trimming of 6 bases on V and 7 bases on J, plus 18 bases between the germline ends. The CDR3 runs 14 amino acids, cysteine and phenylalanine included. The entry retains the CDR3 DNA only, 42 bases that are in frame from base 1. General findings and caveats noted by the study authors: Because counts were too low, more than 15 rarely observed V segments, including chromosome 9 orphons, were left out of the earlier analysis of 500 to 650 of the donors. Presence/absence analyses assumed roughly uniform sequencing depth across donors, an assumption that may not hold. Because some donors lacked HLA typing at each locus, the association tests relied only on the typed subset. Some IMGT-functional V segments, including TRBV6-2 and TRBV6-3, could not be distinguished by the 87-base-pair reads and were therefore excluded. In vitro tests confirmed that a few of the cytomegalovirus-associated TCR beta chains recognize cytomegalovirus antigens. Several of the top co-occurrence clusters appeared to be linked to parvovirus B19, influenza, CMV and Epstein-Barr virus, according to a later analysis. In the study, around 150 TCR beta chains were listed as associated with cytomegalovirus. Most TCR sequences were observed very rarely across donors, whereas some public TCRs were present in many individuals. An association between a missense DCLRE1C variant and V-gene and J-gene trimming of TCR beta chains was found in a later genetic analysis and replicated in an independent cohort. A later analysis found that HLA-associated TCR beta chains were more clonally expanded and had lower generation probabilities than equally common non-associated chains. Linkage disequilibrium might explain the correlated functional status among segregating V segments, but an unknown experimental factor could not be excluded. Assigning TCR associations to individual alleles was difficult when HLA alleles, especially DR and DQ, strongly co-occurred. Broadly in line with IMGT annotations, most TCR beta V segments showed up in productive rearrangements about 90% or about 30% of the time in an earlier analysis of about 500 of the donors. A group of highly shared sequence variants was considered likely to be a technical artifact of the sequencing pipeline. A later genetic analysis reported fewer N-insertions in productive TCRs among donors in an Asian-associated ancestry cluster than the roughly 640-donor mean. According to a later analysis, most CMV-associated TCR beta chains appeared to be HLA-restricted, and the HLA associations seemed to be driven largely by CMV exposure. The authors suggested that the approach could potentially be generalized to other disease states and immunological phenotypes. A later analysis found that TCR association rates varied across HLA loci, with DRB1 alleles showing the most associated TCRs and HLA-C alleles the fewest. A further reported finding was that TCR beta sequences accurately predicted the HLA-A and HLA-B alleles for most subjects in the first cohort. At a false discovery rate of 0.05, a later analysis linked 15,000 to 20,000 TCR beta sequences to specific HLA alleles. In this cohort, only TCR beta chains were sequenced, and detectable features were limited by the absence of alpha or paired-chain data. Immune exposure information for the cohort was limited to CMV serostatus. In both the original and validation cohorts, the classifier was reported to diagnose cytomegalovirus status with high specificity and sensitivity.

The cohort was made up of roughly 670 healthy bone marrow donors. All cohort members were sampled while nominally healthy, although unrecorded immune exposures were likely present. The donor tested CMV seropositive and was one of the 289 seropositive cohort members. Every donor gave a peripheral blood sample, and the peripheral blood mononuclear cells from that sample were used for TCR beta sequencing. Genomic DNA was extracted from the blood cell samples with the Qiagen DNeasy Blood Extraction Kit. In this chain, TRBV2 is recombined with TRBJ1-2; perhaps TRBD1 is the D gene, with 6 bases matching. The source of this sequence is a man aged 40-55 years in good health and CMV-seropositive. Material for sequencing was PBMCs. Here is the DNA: TGTGCCAGCAGCTACAGGGTTAAACTAGGTGGCTACACCTTC. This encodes CASSYRVKLGGYTF.